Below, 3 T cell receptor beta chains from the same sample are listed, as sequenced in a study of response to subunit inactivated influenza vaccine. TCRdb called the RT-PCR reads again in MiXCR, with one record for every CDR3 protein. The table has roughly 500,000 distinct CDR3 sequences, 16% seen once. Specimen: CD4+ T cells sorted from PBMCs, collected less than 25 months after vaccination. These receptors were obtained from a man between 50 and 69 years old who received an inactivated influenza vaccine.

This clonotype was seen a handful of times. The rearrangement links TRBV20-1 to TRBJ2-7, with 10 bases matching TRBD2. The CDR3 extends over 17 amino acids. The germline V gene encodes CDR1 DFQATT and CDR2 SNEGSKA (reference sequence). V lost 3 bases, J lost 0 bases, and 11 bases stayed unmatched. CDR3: CSARGGLADLPSYEQYF. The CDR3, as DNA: TGCAGTGCTAGGGGCGGACTAGCGGACCTTCCCTCCTACGAGCAGTACTTC.

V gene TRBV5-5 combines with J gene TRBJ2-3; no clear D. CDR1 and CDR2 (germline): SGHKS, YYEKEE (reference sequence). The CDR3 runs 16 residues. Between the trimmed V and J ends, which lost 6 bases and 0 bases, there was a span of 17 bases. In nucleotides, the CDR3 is TGTGCCAGCACCACTAAGTTGAGGTTTAGCACAGATACGCAGTATTTT. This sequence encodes CASTTKLRFSTDTQYF.

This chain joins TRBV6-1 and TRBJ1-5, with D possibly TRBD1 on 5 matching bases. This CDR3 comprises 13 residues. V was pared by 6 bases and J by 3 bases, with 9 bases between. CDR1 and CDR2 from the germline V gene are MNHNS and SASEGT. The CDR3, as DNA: TGTGCCAGCAGCCAGGGTAACAATCAGCCCCAGCATTTT. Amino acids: CASSQGNNQPQHF.